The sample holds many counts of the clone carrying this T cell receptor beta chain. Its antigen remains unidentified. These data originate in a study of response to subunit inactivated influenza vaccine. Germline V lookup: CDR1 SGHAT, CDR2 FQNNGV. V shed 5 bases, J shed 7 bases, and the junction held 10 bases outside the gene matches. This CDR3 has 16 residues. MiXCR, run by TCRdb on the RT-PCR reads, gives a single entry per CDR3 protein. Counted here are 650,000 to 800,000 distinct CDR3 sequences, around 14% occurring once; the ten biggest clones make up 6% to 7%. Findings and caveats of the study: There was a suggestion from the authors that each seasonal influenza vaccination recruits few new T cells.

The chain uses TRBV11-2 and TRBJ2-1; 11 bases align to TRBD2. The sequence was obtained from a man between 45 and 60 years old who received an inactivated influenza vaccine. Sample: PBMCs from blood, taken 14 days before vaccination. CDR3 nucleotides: TGTGCCAGCAGCCCCCCCCTAGCGGGGGGAAGAAATGAGCAGTTCTTC. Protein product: CASSPPLAGGRNEQFF.